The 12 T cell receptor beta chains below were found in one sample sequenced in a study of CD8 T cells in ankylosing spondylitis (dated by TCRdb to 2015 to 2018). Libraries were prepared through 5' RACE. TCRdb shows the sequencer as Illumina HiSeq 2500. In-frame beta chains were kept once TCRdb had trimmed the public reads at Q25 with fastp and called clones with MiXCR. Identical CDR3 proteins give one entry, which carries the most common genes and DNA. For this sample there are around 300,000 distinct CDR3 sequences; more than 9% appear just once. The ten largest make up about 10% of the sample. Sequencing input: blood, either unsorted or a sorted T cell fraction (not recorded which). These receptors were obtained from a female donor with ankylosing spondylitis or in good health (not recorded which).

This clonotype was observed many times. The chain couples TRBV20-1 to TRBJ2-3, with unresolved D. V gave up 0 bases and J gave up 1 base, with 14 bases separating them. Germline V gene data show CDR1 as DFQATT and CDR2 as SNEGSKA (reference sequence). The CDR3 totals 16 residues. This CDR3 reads CSARDGDPWRTDTQYF. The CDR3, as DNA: TGCAGTGCTAGAGATGGAGACCCCTGGCGCACAGATACGCAGTATTTT.

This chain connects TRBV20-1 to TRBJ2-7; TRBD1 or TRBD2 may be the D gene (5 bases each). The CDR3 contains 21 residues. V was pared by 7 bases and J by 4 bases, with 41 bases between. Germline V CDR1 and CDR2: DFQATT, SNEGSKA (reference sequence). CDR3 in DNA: TGCAGTGTACCCGGGACGTTAAAATTTGGGTCAGGAGCCCTAAACCGATACGAGCAGTACTTC. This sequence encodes CSVPGTLKFGSGALNRYEQYF.

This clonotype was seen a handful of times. CDR3 amino acids: CASSPARNYNEQFF. The CDR3 DNA reads as TGTGCCAGCTCCCCGGCCAGAAATTACAATGAGCAGTTCTTC. This chain uses TRBV18 with TRBJ2-1; D is undetermined. Germline values: CDR1 KGHSH, CDR2 LQKENI. Trimming removed 6 bases at V and 4 bases at J, with 13 bases between. This CDR3 region has 14 residues.

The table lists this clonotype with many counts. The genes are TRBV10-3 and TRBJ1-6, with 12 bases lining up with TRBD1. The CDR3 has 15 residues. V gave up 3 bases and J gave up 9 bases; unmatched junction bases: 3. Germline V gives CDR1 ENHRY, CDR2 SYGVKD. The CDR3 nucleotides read TGTGCCATCAGTGAAAGGGACAGGGGGCTTTCACCCCTCCACTTT. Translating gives CAISERDRGLSPLHF.

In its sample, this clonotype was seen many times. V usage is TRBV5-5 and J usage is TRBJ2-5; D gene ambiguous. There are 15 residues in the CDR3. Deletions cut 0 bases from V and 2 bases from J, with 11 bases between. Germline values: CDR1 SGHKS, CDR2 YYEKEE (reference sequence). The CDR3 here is CASSLVPATQETQYF. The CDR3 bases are TGTGCCAGCAGCTTGGTACCAGCGACTCAAGAGACCCAGTACTTC.

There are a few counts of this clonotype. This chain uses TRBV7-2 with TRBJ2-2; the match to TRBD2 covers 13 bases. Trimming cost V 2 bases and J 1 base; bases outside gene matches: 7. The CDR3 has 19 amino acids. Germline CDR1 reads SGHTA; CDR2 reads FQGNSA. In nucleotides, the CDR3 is TGTGCCAGCAGCTTATCCCTAGGACTAGCGGGGGTGAACACCGGGGAGCTGTTTTTT. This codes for CASSLSLGLAGVNTGELFF.

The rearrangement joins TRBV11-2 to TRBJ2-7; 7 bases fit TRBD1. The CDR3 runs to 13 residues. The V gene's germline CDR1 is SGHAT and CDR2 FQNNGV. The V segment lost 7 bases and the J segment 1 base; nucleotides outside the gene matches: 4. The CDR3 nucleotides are TGTGCCAGCACCCAGGGACAGTCCTACGAGCAGTACTTC. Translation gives CASTQGQSYEQYF.

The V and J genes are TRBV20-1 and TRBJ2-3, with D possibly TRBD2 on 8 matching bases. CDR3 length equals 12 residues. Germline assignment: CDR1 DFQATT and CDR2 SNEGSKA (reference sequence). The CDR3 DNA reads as TGCAGCGAAGAGCGGGGGCAGGGGGCGCAGTATTTT. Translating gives CSEERGQGAQYF.

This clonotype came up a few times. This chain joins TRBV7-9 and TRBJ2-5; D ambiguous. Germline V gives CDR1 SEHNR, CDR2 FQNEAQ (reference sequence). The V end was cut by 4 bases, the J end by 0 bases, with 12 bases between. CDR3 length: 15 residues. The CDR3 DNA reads TGTGCCAGCAGCTACCGTCGGGTCTACCAAGAGACCCAGTACTTC. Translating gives CASSYRRVYQETQYF.

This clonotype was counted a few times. CDR3 in DNA: TGCAGTGCTGGGGGGGCGCGCGGGAGGGGTTACAATGAGCAGTTCTTC. Its translation is CSAGGARGRGYNEQFF. The chain joins TRBV20-1 to TRBJ2-1, with 9 bases fitting TRBD2. CDR1 DFQATT and CDR2 SNEGSKA come from the germline V gene (reference sequence). The CDR3 sequence is 16 residues long. Trimming cost V 5 bases and J 4 bases; bases outside gene matches: 12.

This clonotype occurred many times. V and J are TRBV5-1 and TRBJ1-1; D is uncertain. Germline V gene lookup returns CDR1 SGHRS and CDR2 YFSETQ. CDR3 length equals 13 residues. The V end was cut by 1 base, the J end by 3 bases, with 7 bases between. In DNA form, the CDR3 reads TGCGCCAGCAGCTTGACTCGTTACACTGAAGCTTTCTTT. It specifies CASSLTRYTEAFF. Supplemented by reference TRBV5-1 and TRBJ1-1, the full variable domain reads KAGVTQTPRYLIKTRGQQVTLSCSPISGHRSVSWYQQTPGQGLQFLFEYFSETQRNKGNFPGRFSGRQFSNSRSEMNVSTLELGDSALYLCASSLTRYTEAFFGQGTRLTVV.

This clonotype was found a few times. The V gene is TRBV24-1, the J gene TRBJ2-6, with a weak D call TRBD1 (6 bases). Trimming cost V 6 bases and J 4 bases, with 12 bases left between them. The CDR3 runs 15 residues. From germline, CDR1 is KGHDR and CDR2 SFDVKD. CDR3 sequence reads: CATSSAGAGANVLTF. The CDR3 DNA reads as TGTGCCACCAGTTCTGCAGGGGCCGGGGCCAACGTCCTGACTTTC.